This T cell receptor beta chain came from a study of T-cell reconstitution after alpha-beta-depleted transplantation in children (dated by TCRdb to about 2016). At the level of the whole study: Using TCR repertoire profiling, the study followed T-cell immune reconstitution in a quantitative way in children after TCRalphabeta/CD19-depleted allogeneic hematopoietic cell transplantation.

In light of the paper, this sample's treatment or condition label describes: allogeneic hematopoietic cell transplantation with graft depleted of TCRalphabeta T cells and CD19 B cells. TCRalphabeta/CD19-depleted allogeneic hematopoietic cell grafts were given to the transplant recipients, all of whom were children. V is reduced by 4 bases and J by 3 bases, leaving a spacing of 13 bases between them. CDR1 and CDR2 were assigned from the germline V gene as SGHRS and YFSETQ. The CDR3, cysteine through phenylalanine, is 14 amino acids long. The kept DNA is CDR3 alone, 42 bases in frame from the first base. Library prep was done by PCR. TCRdb records Illumina HiSeq 2500 as the sequencer. TCR library preparation used molecular barcoding, with unique molecular identifiers applied to normalize quantification of the TCRbeta repertoire. TCRdb applied fastp at Q25 and MiXCR to the public reads, then kept only in-frame beta chains. Rows are unified per CDR3 protein, each entry keeping the most common DNA and genes. In this sample the table shows around 800,000 distinct CDR3 sequences, roughly 15% of which occur a single time. Clones ranked in the top ten supply about 4.6% of the sample.

Details on this clonotype: Its antigen is currently not known. No base qualities exist here, and no much larger clone lies one base off it.

The investigation overall reported the following: In some patients, high TCRbeta diversity at day 60 was attributed to recipient T cells and intrathymic progenitors that had survived conditioning. The apparently early recovery of alphabetaT-cell counts about two months after transplant reportedly depended on only several hundred rapidly expanded clones that came from non-depleted graft cells. Over the following months the frequencies of hyperexpanded clones went down, and after one year T-cell counts and TCRbeta diversity were mostly credited to newly produced T cells.

The receptor was derived from a male patient under 18 who had a stem cell transplant for acute lymphoblastic leukemia, so the T cells may come from the graft donor. The material sequenced was PBMCs, mostly from graft donor cells, taken 360 days after TCRalphabeta/CD19-depleted stem cell transplant. This receptor chain uses TRBV5-1 and TRBJ1-1; the D segment could be TRBD1, given 5 matching bases. The CDR3 region: CASSGWDRDTEAFF. The sequenced DNA: TGCGCCAGCAGCGGATGGGACCGCGACACTGAAGCTTTCTTT.